The present T cell receptor beta chain was sequenced within a study of shared clonotypes between healthy human individuals. The table came from immunoSEQ multiplex PCR; TCRdb's copy has only in-frame clones and leaves some out. This table has roughly 2,000,000 clones, roughly 94% appearing once. Comments on this clone: Its antigen is unidentified.

Findings of the study overall: Represented diversity (both genetic and exposure-history) was limited by the small number of donors.

CDR1 and CDR2 from the germline V gene are MNHNS and SASEGT. The germline V and J ends were trimmed by 2 bases and 1 base, with 8 bases remaining between them. The CDR3 contains 14 residues. Naive CD8 cells, CD45RO-negative and positively selected for CCR7, excluded terminally differentiated effector memory CD45RA+ cells. The source of this sequence is a man aged 18 to 29 in good health. This chain links TRBV6-1 with TRBJ1-1; D ambiguous. The specimen sequenced was naive CD8+ T cells sorted from blood. CDR3 nucleotides: TGTGCCAGCAGTGAATGGACGGCGAACACTGAAGCTTTCTTT. Encoded protein: CASSEWTANTEAFF.